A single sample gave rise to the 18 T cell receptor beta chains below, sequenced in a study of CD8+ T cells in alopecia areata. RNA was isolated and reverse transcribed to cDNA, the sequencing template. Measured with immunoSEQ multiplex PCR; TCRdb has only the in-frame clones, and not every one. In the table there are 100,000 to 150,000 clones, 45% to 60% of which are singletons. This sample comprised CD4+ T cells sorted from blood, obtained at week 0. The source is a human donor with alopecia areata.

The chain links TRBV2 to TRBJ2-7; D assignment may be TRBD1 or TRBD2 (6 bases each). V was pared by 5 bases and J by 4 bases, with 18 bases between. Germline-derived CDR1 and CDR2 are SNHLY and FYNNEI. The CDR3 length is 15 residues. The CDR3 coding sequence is TGTGCCAGCAGTCCTGAGGGGGAGGTTAGTTACGAGCAGTACTTC. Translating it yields CASSPEGEVSYEQYF.

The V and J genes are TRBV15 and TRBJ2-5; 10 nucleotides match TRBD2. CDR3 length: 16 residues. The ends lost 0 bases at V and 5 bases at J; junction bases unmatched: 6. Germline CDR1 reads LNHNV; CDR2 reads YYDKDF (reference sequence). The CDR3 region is CATSRDSLAGAETQYF. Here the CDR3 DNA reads TGTGCCACCAGCAGAGATAGTCTAGCGGGAGCGGAGACCCAGTACTTC.

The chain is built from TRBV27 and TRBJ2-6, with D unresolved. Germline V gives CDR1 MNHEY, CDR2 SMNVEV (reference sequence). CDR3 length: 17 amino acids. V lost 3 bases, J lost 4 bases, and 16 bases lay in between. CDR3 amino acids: CASSLEPPLGGANVLTF. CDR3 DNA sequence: TGTGCCAGCAGTTTGGAGCCCCCCCTAGGAGGGGCCAACGTCCTGACTTTC.

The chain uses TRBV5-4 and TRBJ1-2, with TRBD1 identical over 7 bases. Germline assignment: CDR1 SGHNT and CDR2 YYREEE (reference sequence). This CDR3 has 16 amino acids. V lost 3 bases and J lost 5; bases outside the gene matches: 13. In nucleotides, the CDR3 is TGTGCCAGCAGCTCTCAAGACAGGGATGGGCAATATGGCTACACCTTC. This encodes CASSSQDRDGQYGYTF. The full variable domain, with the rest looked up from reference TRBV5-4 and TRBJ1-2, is ETGVTQSPTHLIKTRGQQVTLRCSSQSGHNTVSWYQQALGQGPQFIFQYYREEENGRGNFPPRFSGLQFPNYSSELNVNALELDDSALYLCASSSQDRDGQYGYTFGSGTRLTVV.

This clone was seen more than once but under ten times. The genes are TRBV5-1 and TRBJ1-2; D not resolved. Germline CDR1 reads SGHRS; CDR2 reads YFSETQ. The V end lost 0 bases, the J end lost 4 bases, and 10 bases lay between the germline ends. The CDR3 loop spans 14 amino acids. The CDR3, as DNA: TGCGCCAGCAGCTTGGATGATTCAGGCTATGGCTACACCTTC. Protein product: CASSLDDSGYGYTF.

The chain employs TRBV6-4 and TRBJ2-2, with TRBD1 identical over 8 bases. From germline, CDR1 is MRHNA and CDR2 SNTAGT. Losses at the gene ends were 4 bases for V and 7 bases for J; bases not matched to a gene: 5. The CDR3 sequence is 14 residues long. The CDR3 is CASSVQGADGELFF. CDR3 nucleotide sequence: TGTGCCAGCAGTGTTCAGGGGGCTGACGGGGAGCTGTTTTTT.

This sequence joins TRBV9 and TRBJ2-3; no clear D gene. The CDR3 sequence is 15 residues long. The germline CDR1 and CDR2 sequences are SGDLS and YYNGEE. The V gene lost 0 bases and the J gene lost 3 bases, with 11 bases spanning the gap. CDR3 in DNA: TGTGCCAGCAGCGTAGGTGGGAAAAGGACAGATACGCAGTATTTT. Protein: CASSVGGKRTDTQYF. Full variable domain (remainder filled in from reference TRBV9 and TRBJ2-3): DSGVTQTPKHLITATGQRVTLRCSPRSGDLSVYWYQQSLDQGLQFLIQYYNGEERAKGNILERFSAQQFPDLHSELNLSSLELGDSALYFCASSVGGKRTDTQYFGPGTRLTVL.

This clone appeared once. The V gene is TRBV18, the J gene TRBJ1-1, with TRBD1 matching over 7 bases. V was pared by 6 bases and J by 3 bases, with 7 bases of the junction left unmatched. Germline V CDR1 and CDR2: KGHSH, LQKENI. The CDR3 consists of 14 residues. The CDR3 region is CASSSRGQDTEAFF. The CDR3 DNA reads TGTGCCAGCTCTTCGAGGGGGCAGGACACTGAAGCTTTCTTT.

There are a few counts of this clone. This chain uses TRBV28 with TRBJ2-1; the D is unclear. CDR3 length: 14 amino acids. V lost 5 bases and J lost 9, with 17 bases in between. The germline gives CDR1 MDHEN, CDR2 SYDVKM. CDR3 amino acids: CASSPQPLLLEQFF. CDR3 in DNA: TGTGCCAGCAGTCCCCAACCCCTACTCCTTGAGCAGTTCTTC.

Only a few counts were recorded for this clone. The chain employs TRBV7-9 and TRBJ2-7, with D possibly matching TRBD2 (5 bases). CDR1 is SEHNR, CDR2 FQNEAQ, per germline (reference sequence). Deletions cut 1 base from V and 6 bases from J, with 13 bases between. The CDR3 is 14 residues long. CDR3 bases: TGTGCCAGCAGCTTAGGGGCGACTGCGGGCGAGCAGTACTTC. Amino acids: CASSLGATAGEQYF.

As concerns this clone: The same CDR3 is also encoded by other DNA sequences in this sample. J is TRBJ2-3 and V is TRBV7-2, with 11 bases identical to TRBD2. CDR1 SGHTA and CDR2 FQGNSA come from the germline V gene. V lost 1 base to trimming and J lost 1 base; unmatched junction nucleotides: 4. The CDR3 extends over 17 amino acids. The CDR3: CASSLVVLAGGTDTQYF. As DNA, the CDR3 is TGTGCCAGCAGCTTAGTTGTACTAGCGGGGGGCACAGATACGCAGTATTTT. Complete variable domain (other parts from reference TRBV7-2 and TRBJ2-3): GAGVSQSPSNKVTEKGKDVELRCDPISGHTALYWYRQSLGQGLEFLIYFQGNSAPDKSGLPSDRFSAERTGGSVSTLTIQRTQQEDSAVYLCASSLVVLAGGTDTQYFGPGTRLTVL.

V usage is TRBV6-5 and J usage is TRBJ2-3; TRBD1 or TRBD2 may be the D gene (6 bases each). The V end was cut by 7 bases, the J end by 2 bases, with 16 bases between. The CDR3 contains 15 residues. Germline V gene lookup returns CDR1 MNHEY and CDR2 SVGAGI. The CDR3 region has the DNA TGTGCCAGCAATAACGGGGGCTCCCTCACAGATACGCAGTATTTT. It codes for CASNNGGSLTDTQYF.

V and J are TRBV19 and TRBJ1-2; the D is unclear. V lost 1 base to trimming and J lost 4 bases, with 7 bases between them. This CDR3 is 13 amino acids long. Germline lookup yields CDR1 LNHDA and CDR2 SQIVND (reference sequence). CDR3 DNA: TGTGCCAGTAGTATAGGACTGGGCTATGGCTACACCTTC. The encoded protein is CASSIGLGYGYTF.

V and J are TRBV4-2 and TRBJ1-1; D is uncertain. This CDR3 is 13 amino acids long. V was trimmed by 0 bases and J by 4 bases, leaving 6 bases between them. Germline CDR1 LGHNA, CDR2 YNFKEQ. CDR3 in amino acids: CASSQDQITEAFF. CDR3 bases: TGTGCCAGCAGCCAAGATCAAATCACTGAAGCTTTCTTT.

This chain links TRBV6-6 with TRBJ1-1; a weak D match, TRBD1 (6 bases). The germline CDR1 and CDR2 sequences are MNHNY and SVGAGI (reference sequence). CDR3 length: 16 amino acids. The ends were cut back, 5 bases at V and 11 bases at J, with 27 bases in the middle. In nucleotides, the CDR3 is TGTGCCAGCAGTCGCACCGCGCCCGGGACAACCAGTGACGCTTTCTTT. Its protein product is CASSRTAPGTTSDAFF.

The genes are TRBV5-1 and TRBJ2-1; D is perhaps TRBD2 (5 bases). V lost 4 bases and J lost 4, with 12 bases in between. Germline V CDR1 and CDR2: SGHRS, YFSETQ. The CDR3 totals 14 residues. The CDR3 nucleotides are TGCGCCAGCAGCGGTGGGAGCCGATACAATGAGCAGTTCTTC. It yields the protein CASSGGSRYNEQFF.

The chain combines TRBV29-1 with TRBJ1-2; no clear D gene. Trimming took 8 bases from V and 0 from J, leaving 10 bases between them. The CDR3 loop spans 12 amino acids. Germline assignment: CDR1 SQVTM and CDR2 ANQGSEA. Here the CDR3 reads CSSTGTNYGYTF. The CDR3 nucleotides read TGCAGCAGTACCGGGACTAACTATGGCTACACCTTC. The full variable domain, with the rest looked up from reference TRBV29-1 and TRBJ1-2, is SAVISQKPSRDICQRGTSLTIQCQVDSQVTMMFWYRQQPGQSLTLIATANQGSEATYESGFVIDKFPISRPNLTFSTLTVSNMSPEDSSIYLCSSTGTNYGYTFGSGTRLTVV.

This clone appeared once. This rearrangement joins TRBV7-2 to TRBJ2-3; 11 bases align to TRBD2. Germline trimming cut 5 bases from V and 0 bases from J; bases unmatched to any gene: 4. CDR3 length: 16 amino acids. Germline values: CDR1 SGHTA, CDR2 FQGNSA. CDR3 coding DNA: TGTGCCAGCAGCAGGACTAGCGGGCGAAGCACAGATACGCAGTATTTT. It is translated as CASSRTSGRSTDTQYF.